This TCR beta chain was recorded in a study of technical replicates of blood from a handful of donors. The table came from immunoSEQ multiplex PCR; TCRdb's copy has only in-frame clones and leaves some out. The data hold around 79,000 clones, with 94% observed a single time. Trimming cost V 6 bases and J 5 bases, with 10 bases left between them. This CDR3 has 12 amino acids. Germline loops: CDR1 MNHNS, CDR2 SASEGT. The chain joins TRBV6-1 to TRBJ2-5, with a weak D call TRBD2 (5 bases). The sequenced sample consisted of T cells isolated from PBMCs. This sequence originates from a human donor in good health. The CDR3 DNA reads TGTGCCAGCAGCCCCAAGCGGGAGACCCAGTACTTC. Amino acid sequence: CASSPKRETQYF.